This TCR beta chain came from a study of blood T cell repertoires in COVID-19. As for the study in general: The analysed material was cDNA or gDNA that came from T cells, B-cell-depleted T cells, or PBMCs.

The protocol was immunoSEQ multiplex PCR, while the TCRdb copy is restricted to in-frame clones and leaves out a portion. This sample has around 400,000 clones, with nearly 90% found just once. This clone showed up many times. What was sequenced was PBMCs or T cells enriched from blood (not recorded which). This clonotype originated in a woman aged 30 to 39 who had recovered from COVID-19.

As DNA, the CDR3 is TGTGCCAGTAGACCGCCGGGGACATCCACTGAAGCTTTCTTT. Residues: CASRPPGTSTEAFF. The J gene is TRBJ1-1, the V gene TRBV19; the D gene is possibly TRBD1 (6 bases). Germline V CDR1 and CDR2: LNHDA, SQIVND (reference sequence). The CDR3 is 14 residues long. Trimming took off 6 bases at V and 4 bases at J, with 15 bases between the two ends. The full variable domain, its missing parts supplied by reference TRBV19 and TRBJ1-1, is DGGITQSPKYLFRKEGQNVTLSCEQNLNHDAMYWYRQDPGQGLRLIYYSQIVNDFQKGDIAEGYSVSREKKESFPLTVTSAQKNPTAFYLCASRPPGTSTEAFFGQGTRLTVV.